The sequence of this T cell receptor (beta chain) was determined in a study of metastatic and nonmetastatic thyroid tumors. Overall study context: Repertoire data that came from the blood and tumor or nodule tissue of malignant and benign thyroid patients were compared.

The V gene's germline CDR1 is MNHEY and CDR2 SVGEGT. V shed 6 bases and J shed 5 bases, with 10 bases lying between them. CDR3 length equals 13 residues. Until they underwent thyroid surgery, no patient had received any treatment. Regarding the study as a whole: Within blood and tumor, benign nodules reportedly had significantly lower TCR beta diversity than malignant thyroid tumors did.

Under the authors' procedure: Using the CDR3 differences seen across clinicopathological groups, the authors built a distant-metastasis classifier for papillary thyroid cancer, which was meant to discriminate distant-metastatic patients. TCRdb re-clonotyped the PCR reads via MiXCR. None of the V and J calls come from the authors' own analysis; TCRdb made them. The table lists 20,000 to 25,000 clones, roughly 20% of them singletons. This clone was observed a handful of times. Its antigen is currently unknown. Sequencing was carried out using blood. V gene TRBV6-2 or TRBV6-3 combines with J gene TRBJ2-2; D ambiguous. The TCR was taken from a female donor with papillary thyroid cancer or a benign thyroid nodule (not recorded which). Some clones in this sample may be carry-over from other donors' samples. CDR3 sequence reads: CASRHAETGELFF. Here the CDR3 DNA reads TGTGCCAGCAGACACGCCGAGACCGGGGAGCTGTTTTTT.